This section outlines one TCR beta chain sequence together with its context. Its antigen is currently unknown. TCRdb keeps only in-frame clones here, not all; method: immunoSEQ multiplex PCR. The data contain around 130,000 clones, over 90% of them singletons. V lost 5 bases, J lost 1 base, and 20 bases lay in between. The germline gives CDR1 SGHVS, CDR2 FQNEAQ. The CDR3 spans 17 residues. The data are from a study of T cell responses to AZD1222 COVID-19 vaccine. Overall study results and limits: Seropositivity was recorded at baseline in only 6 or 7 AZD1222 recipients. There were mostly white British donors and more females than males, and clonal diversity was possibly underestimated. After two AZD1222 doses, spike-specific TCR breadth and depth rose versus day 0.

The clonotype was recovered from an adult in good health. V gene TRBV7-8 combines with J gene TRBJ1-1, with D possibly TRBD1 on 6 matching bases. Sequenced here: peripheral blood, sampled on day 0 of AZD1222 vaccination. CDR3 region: CASSRARWTGQNTEAFF. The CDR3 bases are TGTGCCAGCAGCCGAGCACGGTGGACGGGACAGAACACTGAAGCTTTCTTT.